Listed below are T cell receptor beta chains from one sample, sequenced in a study of shared clonotypes between healthy human individuals. TCRdb's table, derived via immunoSEQ multiplex PCR, lists solely in-frame clones and lacks some. This sample has a few million clones; 95% occur once, and the top ten carry less than 0.15%. The sequencing input was naive CD4+ T cells sorted from blood. Receptor source: a man aged 18 to 30 in good health. CDR3s include the opening cysteine and the closing phenylalanine or tryptophan. The order of the fields is J gene, D gene, V gene, clone size, CDR3 protein, CDR3 DNA. D genes are given only for firm matches. The size field is filled for only some rows; it gives once, few, many or a size class.

TRBJ2-7	.	TRBV6-1	.	CASVRGVAASYEQYF	TGTGCCAGCGTGAGGGGGGTAGCGGCGTCCTACGAGCAGTACTTC
TRBJ2-3	TRBD2	TRBV7-8	.	CASSLGGLAVTDTQYF	TGTGCCAGCAGCTTAGGGGGACTAGCGGTCACAGATACGCAGTATTTT
TRBJ1-1	TRBD1	TRBV5-1	once	CASSLDRGNTEAFF	TGCGCCAGCAGCTTAGACAGGGGAAACACTGAAGCTTTCTTT
TRBJ2-1	TRBD1	TRBV2	.	CASSEHTGGRGEQFF	TGTGCCAGCAGTGAACATACAGGGGGTAGGGGTGAGCAGTTCTTC
TRBJ2-5	TRBD1	TRBV5-1	.	CASSYGTGVETQYF	TGCGCCAGCAGCTACGGAACAGGGGTGGAGACCCAGTACTTC
TRBJ2-7	.	TRBV5-4	.	CASSYRGKQYF	TGTGCCAGCAGCTACCGAGGGAAGCAGTACTTC
TRBJ1-1	.	TRBV12-5	.	CASGLVPNTEAFF	TGTGCTAGTGGTTTGGTACCGAACACTGAAGCTTTCTTT
TRBJ1-4	TRBD1	TRBV5-4	.	CASSLADRGGEKLFF	TGTGCCAGCAGCTTGGCCGACAGGGGCGGCGAAAAACTGTTTTTT
TRBJ2-5	.	TRBV27	.	CASRRRGAGAQGTQYF	TGTGCCAGCAGGAGGCGTGGGGCTGGGGCTCAAGGGACCCAGTACTTC
TRBJ1-5	.	TRBV2	.	CASTQGEASNQPQHF	TGTGCCAGCACCCAGGGAGAAGCGAGCAATCAGCCCCAGCATTTT
TRBJ1-6	.	TRBV28	.	CASRVTRGSYNSPLHF	TGTGCCAGCAGGGTAACTAGGGGATCCTATAATTCACCCCTCCACTTT
TRBJ1-1	TRBD1	TRBV7-9	.	CASSLRQGNTEAFF	TGTGCCAGCAGCTTACGACAGGGGAACACTGAAGCTTTCTTT
TRBJ2-7	.	TRBV2	.	CASSGLYEQYF	TGTGCCAGCAGTGGGCTCTACGAGCAGTACTTC
TRBJ2-2	.	TRBV7-8	.	CASSSNLGERGTGELFF	TGTGCCAGCAGCTCAAATTTGGGGGAGAGGGGCACCGGGGAGCTGTTTTTT
TRBJ1-2	.	TRBV6-5	.	CASSLVVGYGYTF	TGTGCCAGCAGTTTGGTGGTAGGCTATGGCTACACCTTC
TRBJ2-7	.	TRBV7-9	.	CASSLDRIRDTYEQYF	TGTGCCAGCAGCTTAGATAGGATTCGGGATACCTACGAGCAGTACTTC
TRBJ1-1	.	TRBV25-1	.	CASSARRGTEAFF	TGTGCCAGCAGTGCCCGAAGAGGCACTGAAGCTTTCTTT
TRBJ2-3	TRBD2	TRBV7-9	once	CASGLAGTDTQYF	TGTGCCAGCGGTCTAGCGGGGACAGATACGCAGTATTTT
TRBJ2-1	TRBD2	TRBV9	.	CASSQTSVYNEQFF	TGTGCCAGCAGCCAGACTAGCGTATACAATGAGCAGTTCTTC
TRBJ2-2	TRBD1	TRBV7-8	.	CASSLAGDRVAGELFF	TGTGCCAGCAGCTTAGCGGGGGACAGGGTCGCCGGGGAGCTGTTTTTT
TRBJ1-2	.	TRBV9	.	CASSVVGSKSQFNYGYTF	TGTGCCAGCAGCGTAGTCGGTTCCAAATCCCAATTTAACTATGGCTACACCTTC
TRBJ2-2	.	TRBV2	.	CASSLFTGELFF	TGTGCCAGCAGTCTTTTCACCGGGGAGCTGTTTTTT
TRBJ2-7	.	TRBV7-2	.	CASSMNQAQYF	TGTGCCAGCAGCATGAACCAGGCCCAGTACTTC
TRBJ1-5	.	TRBV30	.	CAWSEGDPGGNQPQHF	TGTGCCTGGAGTGAGGGGGACCCCGGGGGCAATCAGCCCCAGCATTTT
TRBJ1-2	TRBD1	TRBV10-3	.	CAGRGLGDGYTF	TGTGCCGGCAGGGGGCTCGGCGATGGCTACACCTTC
TRBJ1-5	.	TRBV10-2	.	CASSAHTGLNQPQHF	TGCGCCAGCAGTGCCCACACAGGGTTAAATCAGCCCCAGCATTTT
TRBJ2-1	.	TRBV10-2	.	CASSVGYEQFF	TGCGCCAGCAGTGTGGGCTATGAGCAGTTCTTC
TRBJ2-7	.	TRBV30	.	CAWTNWGAGEQYF	TGTGCCTGGACCAATTGGGGGGCTGGCGAGCAGTACTTC
TRBJ2-1	.	TRBV4-3	.	CASSQDRPIIYNEQFF	TGCGCCAGCAGCCAAGATCGACCTATCATCTACAATGAGCAGTTCTTC
TRBJ2-7	TRBD1	TRBV6-5	.	CATTGVHEQYF	TGTGCCACCACAGGGGTACACGAGCAGTACTTC
TRBJ2-3	.	TRBV6-5	.	CASSYGRWGSTDTQYF	TGTGCCAGCAGTTACGGCCGCTGGGGGAGCACAGATACGCAGTATTTT
TRBJ2-5	.	TRBV18	.	CASSPGTIKETQYF	TGTGCCAGCTCACCAGGCACGATCAAAGAGACCCAGTACTTC
TRBJ2-2	TRBD1	TRBV18	.	CASSPQGAINGELFF	TGTGCCAGCTCACCACAGGGGGCGATCAACGGGGAGCTGTTTTTT
TRBJ2-7	.	TRBV4-3	.	CASSQDRGPYEQYF	TGCGCCAGCAGCCAAGACCGGGGCCCTTACGAGCAGTACTTC
TRBJ2-6	.	TRBV7-2	once	CASSLGLSFSSGANVLTF	TGTGCCAGCAGCTTAGGTCTTTCCTTTAGCTCTGGGGCCAACGTCCTGACTTTC
TRBJ1-4	.	TRBV29-1	.	CSEQGGNEKLFF	TGCAGCGAACAGGGAGGTAATGAAAAACTGTTTTTT
TRBJ1-2	TRBD1	TRBV6-1	.	CASSGRDRGSGYTF	TGTGCCAGCAGTGGCCGGGACAGGGGAAGTGGCTACACCTTC
TRBJ1-1	.	TRBV29-1	.	CSVARTNTEAFF	TGCAGCGTTGCCAGGACGAACACTGAAGCTTTCTTT
TRBJ1-3	.	TRBV2	.	CASSEEWASSGNTIYF	TGTGCCAGCAGTGAAGAGTGGGCCTCCTCTGGAAACACCATATATTTT
TRBJ1-6	.	TRBV7-2	.	CASSLTVNSPLHF	TGTGCCAGCAGCTTAACGGTTAATTCACCCCTCCACTTT
TRBJ1-1	.	TRBV30	once	CAWTDQGGARNTEAFF	TGTGCCTGGACCGACCAGGGCGGGGCCCGGAACACTGAAGCTTTCTTT
TRBJ2-5	.	TRBV15	.	CATSRGRGADETQYF	TGTGCCACCAGCCGCGGTAGAGGGGCGGACGAGACCCAGTACTTC
TRBJ1-2	TRBD1	TRBV7-2	.	CASSYNAGGDYGYTF	TGTGCCAGCAGCTACAACGCAGGGGGCGACTATGGCTACACCTTC
TRBJ2-1	.	TRBV2	.	CASSVVLYNEQFF	TGTGCCAGCAGTGTGGTGTTGTACAATGAGCAGTTCTTC
TRBJ2-7	TRBD1	TRBV11-3	.	CASSSAGTGSYEQYF	TGTGCCAGCAGCTCTGCCGGGACAGGGTCCTACGAGCAGTACTTC
TRBJ1-6	TRBD1	TRBV11-2	once	CASSSGTGSSPLHF	TGTGCCAGCAGCTCCGGGACAGGGAGTTCACCCCTCCACTTT
TRBJ1-2	.	TRBV6-6	once	CASSYDITQRSGYTF	TGTGCCAGCAGTTACGATATAACCCAAAGGTCCGGCTACACCTTC
TRBJ1-6	TRBD1	TRBV19	.	CASSRDRIDNSPLHF	TGTGCCAGTAGCCGGGACAGGATAGATAATTCACCCCTCCACTTT
TRBJ1-2	.	TRBV2	.	CASSPRGAIGYTF	TGTGCCAGCAGTCCCCGTGGGGCGATTGGCTACACCTTC